This TCR beta chain came from a study of control samples from healthy donors and cancer patients. Germline V lookup: CDR1 SGDLS, CDR2 YYNGEE. The CDR3 length is 16 residues. Unmatched junction bases numbered 7, after V lost 3 bases and J lost 3 bases. TCRdb keeps only in-frame clones here, not all; method: immunoSEQ multiplex PCR. The sample consists of 100,000 to 150,000 clones, roughly 87% of them appearing once. Sequenced material: blood. The chain has TRBV9 and TRBJ2-3; 10 nucleotides line up with TRBD1. The receptor's source is a man aged 18 to 29 in good health. For the CDR3, the DNA is TGTGCCAGCAGCGCGTCGACAGGGGGCAGGACAGATACGCAGTATTTT. This encodes CASSASTGGRTDTQYF. The full variable domain, completed using reference TRBV9 and TRBJ2-3, is DSGVTQTPKHLITATGQRVTLRCSPRSGDLSVYWYQQSLDQGLQFLIQYYNGEERAKGNILERFSAQQFPDLHSELNLSSLELGDSALYFCASSASTGGRTDTQYFGPGTRLTVL.